Below, 12 T cell receptor beta chains from the same sample are listed, as sequenced in a study of early T cells in non-severe SARS-CoV-2 infection. TCRdb fed the 5' RACE reads into MiXCR, producing one record per CDR3 protein. Among 100,000 to 120,000 distinct CDR3 sequences listed, roughly 13% were seen once. Sample: whole blood, taken at baseline. All receptors derive from an adult who was a healthcare worker with PCR-confirmed SARS-CoV-2 infection or an uninfected control (not recorded which).

J is TRBJ1-1 and V is TRBV5-1; 7 bases line up with TRBD1. The J segment lost 0 bases and the V segment lost 3 bases, leaving 8 bases of the junction unmatched. The CDR3 is made up of 16 amino acids. Germline CDR1 and CDR2: SGHRS and YFSETQ. The CDR3 sequence is CASSSHDRALNTEAFF. The CDR3, as DNA: TGCGCCAGCAGCTCCCACGACAGGGCCCTGAACACTGAAGCTTTCTTT.

This clonotype appeared a few times. This sequence joins TRBV12-3 or TRBV12-4 and TRBJ2-1; D gene unclear. The CDR3 is 11 amino acids. With 5 bases removed from V and 13 bases from J, the gap between germline ends came to 12 bases. DNA for the CDR3: TGTGCCAGCAGTCCAAAAGAGGATCAGTTCTTC. It encodes CASSPKEDQFF.

V gene TRBV18 combines with J gene TRBJ1-2; no definite D call. The germline V gene has CDR1 KGHSH and CDR2 LQKENI. V gave up 1 base and J gave up 3 bases, with 12 bases separating them. The CDR3 is 15 residues long. This CDR3 reads CASSPHPGGDYGYTF. CDR3 bases: TGTGCCAGCTCACCACACCCCGGAGGAGACTATGGCTACACCTTC.

This clonotype was detected many times. The chain has TRBV27 and TRBJ1-2; D gene uncertain. CDR3 length: 14 amino acids. V shed 3 bases and J shed 4 bases, with 12 bases lying between them. The germline V gene encodes CDR1 MNHEY and CDR2 SMNVEV (reference sequence). The CDR3 bases are TGTGCCAGCAGTTTGGGAGGGATTCCCTATGGCTACACCTTC. Its protein product is CASSLGGIPYGYTF.

A word on this clonotype: The junction does not match germline at one end; this may be a read error. In DNA, the CDR3 is TGTGCCAGCAGCGGACAGGTCGACACTGAAGTTTTCTTT. Protein sequence: CASSGQVDTEVFF. The chain carries TRBV9 and TRBJ1-1; D possibly corresponds to TRBD1 (6 bases). Germline values: CDR1 SGDLS, CDR2 YYNGEE. CDR3 length equals 13 residues.

CDR3 DNA sequence: TGCAGTGCTGAACCGGGTTCTACCTACGAGCAGTACTTC. Protein sequence: CSAEPGSTYEQYF. The genes are TRBV20-1 and TRBJ2-7; D is unresolved. This CDR3 comprises 13 residues. V gave up 5 bases and J gave up 2 bases, with 13 bases separating them. Germline-derived CDR1 and CDR2 are DFQATT and SNEGSKA (reference sequence).

This clonotype has more than one count but fewer than ten. J is TRBJ1-1 and V is TRBV18; D unclear. With 6 bases removed from V and 1 base from J, the gap between germline ends came to 18 bases. Germline CDR1 and CDR2: KGHSH and LQKENI. The CDR3 length is 16 residues. CDR3 in amino acids: CASSSELARSNTEAFF. CDR3 DNA: TGTGCCAGCTCTTCAGAGCTCGCCAGGTCGAACACTGAAGCTTTCTTT.

In its sample, this clonotype was seen many times. The gene calls are TRBV30 and TRBJ2-3; the match to TRBD2 covers 7 bases. Germline assignment: CDR1 GTSNPN and CDR2 SVGIG (reference sequence). Trimming removed 4 bases from V and 2 bases from J; junction bases left unmatched: 6. The CDR3 covers 14 residues. CDR3 residues: CAWMQAGVTDTQYF. The CDR3 DNA reads TGTGCCTGGATGCAGGCGGGAGTCACAGATACGCAGTATTTT.

This clonotype appeared a few times. This chain connects TRBV2 to TRBJ2-2, with TRBD2 matching 11 bases. V trimming: 4 bases; J trimming: 6 bases; junction bases outside the gene matches: 4. The CDR3 sequence is 15 residues long. The germline CDR1 and CDR2 sequences are SNHLY and FYNNEI. CDR3 DNA sequence: TGTGCCAGCAGTGGGGCTAGCGGGAGGTCCGGGGAGCTGTTTTTT. This translates into CASSGASGRSGELFF.

This clonotype was seen just once. The chain employs TRBV20-1 and TRBJ2-5; possibly TRBD1 or TRBD2 for D (5 bases each). Trimming took off 4 bases at V and 5 bases at J, with 20 bases between the two ends. The CDR3 runs 15 residues. Germline assignment: CDR1 DFQATT and CDR2 SNEGSKA (reference sequence). The CDR3: CSANSRRRGDETQYF. CDR3 nucleotide sequence: TGCAGTGCTAACTCACGGCGACGAGGGGACGAGACCCAGTACTTC.

A note on this clonotype: An end of the junction differs from the germline gene, which may be a read error. This chain uses TRBV20-1 with TRBJ2-1; 10 bases map to TRBD2. CDR3 length equals 14 residues. Germline V CDR1 and CDR2: DFQATT, SNEGSKA (reference sequence). CDR3 sequence (DNA): TGCAGTGCTCCCCTAGCGGGAGCCGGGAATGAGCAGTCCTTC. This sequence encodes CSAPLAGAGNEQSF.

This clonotype has just a few counts. This chain uses TRBV12-3 or TRBV12-4 with TRBJ2-7; D may correspond to TRBD1 or TRBD2 (5 bases each). The CDR3 contains 17 residues. V was clipped by 5 bases and J by 5 bases, with 25 bases between them. CDR3 DNA sequence: TGTGCCAGCAGTCCGACCCTTCCACTGGGGGTTTCGGACGAGCAGTACTTC. As protein: CASSPTLPLGVSDEQYF.